This record covers a single T cell receptor beta chain. No antigen is known for it. This record comes from a study of cytomegalovirus exposure and HLA in healthy donors. Study-wide results and limits: More clonal expansion characterized HLA-associated TCR beta chains than equally common others in a later analysis. In a later analysis, TCR association rates varied by HLA locus: DRB1 most, HLA-C fewest.

The germline gives CDR1 SGHRS, CDR2 YFSETQ. The V and J ends lost 3 bases and 3 bases, in that order; junction bases with no gene match: 2. This CDR3 contains 13 residues. Vbeta (60) and Jbeta (13) primers were used in the PCR. Only in-frame clones appear in the TCRdb table, and some are missing; sequencing was by immunoSEQ multiplex PCR. The table lists some 80,000 clones, around 78% of them singletons. The chain recombines TRBV5-1 with TRBJ1-2, with TRBD1 matching over 7 bases. Sequencing was performed on PBMCs. The source is a man in his forties or fifties in good health and CMV-seronegative. CDR3 loop: CASSSQGDYGYTF. In nucleotides, the CDR3 is TGCGCCAGCAGCTCGCAGGGGGACTATGGCTACACCTTC.